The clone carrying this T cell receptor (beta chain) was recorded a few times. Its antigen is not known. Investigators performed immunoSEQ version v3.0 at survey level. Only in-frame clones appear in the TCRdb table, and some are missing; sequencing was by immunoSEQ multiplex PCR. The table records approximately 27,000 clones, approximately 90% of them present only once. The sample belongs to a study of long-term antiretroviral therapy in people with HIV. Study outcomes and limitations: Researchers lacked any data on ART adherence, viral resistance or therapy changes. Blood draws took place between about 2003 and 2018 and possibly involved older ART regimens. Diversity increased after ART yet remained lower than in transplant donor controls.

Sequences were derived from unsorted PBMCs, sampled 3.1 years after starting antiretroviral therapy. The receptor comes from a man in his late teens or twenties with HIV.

This CDR3 reads CASSQEWGTGELFF. The CDR3 DNA reads as TGCGCCAGCAGCCAAGAGTGGGGGACCGGGGAGCTGTTTTTT. The chain is built from TRBV4-3 and TRBJ2-2; tentatively, D is TRBD1 or TRBD2 (5 bases each). From germline, CDR1 is LGHNA and CDR2 YSLEER. V shed 0 bases and J shed 5 bases, with 7 bases lying between them. This CDR3 region has 14 residues.